The 29 T cell receptor beta chains given below trace back to one sample, sequenced in a study of long-term antiretroviral therapy in people with HIV. The libraries were made with immunoSEQ v3.0 at survey level. The method was immunoSEQ multiplex PCR; TCRdb's version includes in-frame clones alone and lacks a portion of them. Among 20,000 to 25,000 clones listed, roughly 77% were seen once. The sample was unsorted PBMCs, taken 0.5 years after starting antiretroviral therapy. The receptors were sampled from a woman in her thirties or forties with HIV.

The chain is built from TRBV28 and TRBJ2-7; TRBD1 or TRBD2 may be the D gene (7 bases each). The CDR3 length is 16 residues. From germline, CDR1 is MDHEN and CDR2 SYDVKM. Trimming left V 1 base short and J 6 bases short, with 19 bases between. The CDR3: CASSLFLTGRGGEQYF. The DNA of the CDR3 is TGTGCCAGCAGTTTATTCCTAACCGGCAGGGGGGGCGAGCAGTACTTC.

This clone was found once. The V gene is TRBV7-9, the J gene TRBJ2-5, with unresolved D. In germline, CDR1 is SEHNR, CDR2 FQNEAQ (reference sequence). V lost 2 bases, J lost 5 bases, and 6 bases lay in between. CDR3 size: 12 residues. CDR3 DNA sequence: TGTGCCAGCAGCTTATGGGTGGAGACCCAGTACTTC. It specifies CASSLWVETQYF.

This clone was counted between two and nine times. The chain combines TRBV14 with TRBJ2-5; D is possibly TRBD2 (5 bases). Trimming cost V 1 base and J 6 bases, with 9 bases left between them. Germline V lookup: CDR1 SGHDN, CDR2 FVKESK. CDR3 length: 13 residues. The CDR3 region is CASSQGGLKTQYF. Written as DNA, the CDR3 is TGTGCCAGCAGCCAAGGAGGGTTAAAGACCCAGTACTTC.

J is TRBJ1-1 and V is TRBV4-2; possibly TRBD1 for D (6 bases). CDR1 and CDR2 (germline): LGHNA, YNFKEQ. There are 17 residues in the CDR3. The ends were cut back, 4 bases at V and 0 bases at J, with 18 bases in the middle. CDR3: CASSLFGQGTLNTEAFF. The CDR3 coding sequence is TGTGCCAGCAGCCTTTTCGGCCAGGGGACCTTGAACACTGAAGCTTTCTTT.

This chain joins TRBV28 and TRBJ1-4; the match to TRBD1 covers 8 bases. Germline V gene sequence: CDR1 MDHEN, CDR2 SYDVKM. The CDR3 consists of 14 residues. With 5 bases clipped from V and 8 bases from J, the junction kept 7 bases outside the gene matches. This CDR3 is CASSPGGVGEKLFF. Here the CDR3 DNA reads TGTGCCAGCAGTCCAGGGGGCGTCGGAGAAAAACTGTTTTTT.

Notes on this clone: The germline gene is not matched at one end of the junction; a read error may be the cause. The chain combines TRBV7-3 with TRBJ2-2, with D maybe TRBD2 (6 bases). The CDR3 is made up of 16 amino acids. Germline CDR1 reads SGHTA; CDR2 reads FQGTGA. CDR3 DNA: TGTGCCAGCACCTTAATGCGGGGAGGTGAGGCCGGGGAGCTGTTTTTT. Protein product: CASTLMRGGEAGELFF.

This clone was seen a handful of times. This sequence joins TRBV7-3 and TRBJ1-2; tentative D call: TRBD1 (5 bases). The CDR3 runs 12 residues. The germline V gene encodes CDR1 SGHTA and CDR2 FQGTGA. V gave up 2 bases and J gave up 12 bases, with 13 bases separating them. The chain's CDR3 is CASSLRGPPHTF. DNA for the CDR3: TGTGCCAGCAGCTTACGGGGCCCTCCCCACACCTTC.

This chain uses TRBV6-1 with TRBJ1-2; perhaps TRBD1 as D (6 bases). V was clipped by 2 bases and J by 2 bases, with 15 bases between them. CDR3 size: 16 residues. Germline V gene sequence: CDR1 MNHNS, CDR2 SASEGT. The CDR3 spells CASSEQRDIRNYGYTF. The CDR3 DNA reads as TGTGCCAGCAGTGAACAGCGGGACATCAGAAACTATGGCTACACCTTC.

The chain couples TRBV7-2 to TRBJ1-1; D not certain. The germline V gene encodes CDR1 SGHTA and CDR2 FQGNSA. Between the trimmed V and J ends, which lost 5 bases and 4 bases, there was a span of 17 bases. This CDR3 has 15 residues. CDR3 residues: CASSPPGEGFTEAFF. The CDR3 DNA follows: TGTGCCAGCAGCCCCCCTGGGGAGGGATTCACTGAAGCTTTCTTT.

V and J are TRBV5-1 and TRBJ1-4; D call uncertain. The CDR3 is made up of 17 amino acids. Germline V lookup: CDR1 SGHRS, CDR2 YFSETQ. The V and J ends lost 0 bases and 3 bases respectively, with 15 bases between them. In DNA form, the CDR3 reads TGCGCCAGCAGCTTGGGGTCTAGGGTCTCACCTAATGAAAAACTGTTTTTT. Translated, it gives CASSLGSRVSPNEKLFF.

The chain employs TRBV15 and TRBJ1-4; 10 nucleotides agree with TRBD1. The length of the CDR3 is 16 residues. Germline V gene lookup returns CDR1 LNHNV and CDR2 YYDKDF (reference sequence). The V segment lost 4 bases and the J segment 7 bases; nucleotides outside the gene matches: 9. CDR3 nucleotide sequence: TGTGCCACCAGCACCAACAGACAGGGGGCGCGTGAAAAACTGTTTTTT. As protein: CATSTNRQGAREKLFF. The full variable domain, with the rest looked up from reference TRBV15 and TRBJ1-4, is DAMVIQNPRYQVTQFGKPVTLSCSQTLNHNVMYWYQQKSSQAPKLLFHYYDKDFNNEADTPDNFQSRRPNTSFCFLDIRSPGLGDTAMYLCATSTNRQGAREKLFFGSGTQLSVL.

This sequence joins TRBV2 and TRBJ2-5, with 9 bases that match TRBD2. Germline V gene data show CDR1 as SNHLY and CDR2 as FYNNEI. The CDR3 length is 16 residues. The J segment lost 4 bases and the V segment lost 5 bases, leaving 11 bases of the junction unmatched. CDR3 coding DNA: TGTGCCAGCAGTCTGATGAGCGGGGGGAGTCCAGAGACCCAGTACTTC. This translates into CASSLMSGGSPETQYF. The full variable domain, completed using reference TRBV2 and TRBJ2-5, is EPEVTQTPSHQVTQMGQEVILRCVPISNHLYFYWYRQILGQKVEFLVSFYNNEISEKSEIFDDQFSVERPDGSNFTLKIRSTKLEDSAMYFCASSLMSGGSPETQYFGPGTRLLVL.

The chain uses TRBV29-1 and TRBJ2-3, with 10 bases matching TRBD2. Germline CDR1 SQVTM, CDR2 ANQGSEA. Trimming at V came to 4 bases and at J to 11 bases, leaving 9 bases not matched to a gene. This CDR3 is built from 13 residues. The DNA for the CDR3 is TGCAGCGTTGGGGCGGTAGCGGGGGGTCAGCAGTATTTT. This gives the protein CSVGAVAGGQQYF.

This chain uses TRBV6-6 with TRBJ2-2; 7 bases match TRBD1. The CDR3 sequence is 15 residues long. Unmatched junction bases numbered 11, after V lost 10 bases and J lost 3 bases. Germline V CDR1 and CDR2: MNHNY, SVGAGI (reference sequence). As DNA, the CDR3 is TGTGCCACCGCGAGGAGTACAGGGGACACCGGGGAGCTGTTTTTT. Translation: CATARSTGDTGELFF.

The sample holds a few counts of this clone. The rearrangement links TRBV5-4 to TRBJ1-3; D possibly corresponds to TRBD1 (5 bases). The V gene lost 1 base and the J gene lost 0 bases, with 8 bases spanning the gap. The V gene's germline CDR1 is SGHNT and CDR2 YYREEE (reference sequence). This CDR3 spans 15 amino acids. The CDR3 sequence is CASSLPGFSGNTIYF. The CDR3 coding sequence is TGTGCCAGCAGCTTGCCAGGGTTCTCTGGAAACACCATATATTTT. The full variable domain, in which reference TRBV5-4 and TRBJ1-3 provide the parts outside the CDR3, is ETGVTQSPTHLIKTRGQQVTLRCSSQSGHNTVSWYQQALGQGPQFIFQYYREEENGRGNFPPRFSGLQFPNYSSELNVNALELDDSALYLCASSLPGFSGNTIYFGEGSWLTVV.

The rearrangement uses TRBV30 and TRBJ1-1; 11 bases fit TRBD1. Per germline, CDR1 GTSNPN and CDR2 SVGIG (reference sequence). Trimming took 3 bases from V and 3 from J; bases not matched to a gene: 6. This CDR3 is 15 amino acids long. CDR3 sequence: CAWRDWDRGDTEAFF. DNA for the CDR3: TGTGCCTGGAGGGATTGGGACAGGGGGGACACTGAAGCTTTCTTT. The whole variable domain, filled in from reference TRBV30 and TRBJ1-1, reads SQTIHQWPATLVQPVGSPLSLECTVEGTSNPNLYWYRQAAGRGLQLLFYSVGIGQISSEVPQNLSASRPQDRQFILSSKKLLLSDSGFYLCAWRDWDRGDTEAFFGQGTRLTVV.

The chain is built from TRBV7-9 and TRBJ1-5; D unclear. V lost 1 base, J lost 4 bases, and 8 bases lay in between. Germline CDR1 reads SEHNR; CDR2 reads FQNEAQ (reference sequence). The CDR3 totals 14 residues. CDR3 region: CASSLGVLNQPQHF. CDR3 nucleotide sequence: TGTGCCAGCAGCTTAGGGGTCTTAAATCAGCCCCAGCATTTT.

CDR3 residues: CASSQNPIRERVSEQFF. CDR3 bases: TGTGCCAGCAGCCAAAACCCGATCCGGGAGAGGGTTAGTGAGCAGTTCTTC. V is TRBV7-9 and J is TRBJ2-1; maybe TRBD2 (6 bases). The V and J ends lost 5 bases and 9 bases respectively, with 26 bases between them. Germline-derived CDR1 and CDR2 are SEHNR and FQNEAQ (reference sequence). The CDR3 is 17 residues long.

This CDR3 reads CASSGDRETQYF. The CDR3 DNA reads as TGTGCCAGCAGCGGGGATCGGGAGACCCAGTACTTC. The V gene is TRBV5-4, the J gene TRBJ2-5; D remains ambiguous. Germline loops: CDR1 SGHNT, CDR2 YYREEE (reference sequence). This CDR3 has 12 residues. Trimming took off 4 bases at V and 5 bases at J, with 9 bases between the two ends.

The rearrangement uses TRBV7-9 and TRBJ2-7; perhaps D is TRBD1 or TRBD2 (5 bases each). CDR1 SEHNR and CDR2 FQNEAQ come from the germline V gene (reference sequence). V was cut by 4 bases and J by 6 bases, with 10 bases left in between. This CDR3 has 12 amino acids. The CDR3 coding sequence is TGTGCCAGCAGCTCCGGGGCCGGCGAGCAGTACTTC. This translates into CASSSGAGEQYF.

This clone was detected once. The chain uses TRBV19 and TRBJ2-3; 12 bases are shared with TRBD1. CDR3 size: 16 residues. Trimming removed 6 bases from V and 7 bases from J; junction bases left unmatched: 11. The germline V gene encodes CDR1 LNHDA and CDR2 SQIVND (reference sequence). The CDR3 sequence: CASSKPGQGAKNTQYF. DNA of the CDR3: TGTGCCAGTAGCAAACCGGGACAGGGGGCGAAAAATACGCAGTATTTT.

The genes are TRBV9 and TRBJ2-3; D is perhaps TRBD1 or TRBD2 (5 bases each). The germline V gene has CDR1 SGDLS and CDR2 YYNGEE. Between the trimmed V and J ends, which lost 0 bases and 2 bases, there was a span of 7 bases. This CDR3 is built from 14 residues. The CDR3 is CASSVGGFTDTQYF. In nucleotides, the CDR3 is TGTGCCAGCAGCGTAGGGGGGTTCACAGATACGCAGTATTTT.

The rearrangement uses TRBV5-6 and TRBJ2-7, with 8 bases aligning to TRBD1. J gave up 2 bases and V 6 bases, and 10 bases lay outside the gene matches. Germline CDR1 SGHDT, CDR2 YYEEEE. The CDR3 is made up of 15 amino acids. In DNA form, the CDR3 reads TGTGCCAGCATCCGACAGGGGATAGGACCCTACGAGCAGTACTTC. This codes for CASIRQGIGPYEQYF.

The V call is TRBV7-2, the J call TRBJ1-5, with 9 bases aligning to TRBD1. This CDR3 spans 15 amino acids. After removal of 0 bases from V and 6 bases from J, the junction contained 3 bases not matched to a gene. Germline V gene data show CDR1 as SGHTA and CDR2 as FQGNSA. The CDR3 sequence: CASSLARQGGQPQHF. The CDR3 region has the DNA TGTGCCAGCAGCTTAGCACGACAGGGGGGTCAGCCCCAGCATTTT.

This chain uses TRBV5-1 with TRBJ2-1; 8 nucleotides agree with TRBD1. This CDR3 region has 17 residues. V shed 4 bases and J 8 bases; nucleotides not matched to a gene: 17. CDR1 is SGHRS, CDR2 YFSETQ, per germline. This chain's CDR3 is CASSPPILGQGTDEQFF. CDR3 coding DNA: TGCGCCAGCAGCCCTCCCATATTAGGACAGGGAACCGATGAGCAGTTCTTC.

The table lists this clone with a few counts. V gene TRBV4-1 combines with J gene TRBJ2-7, with no clear D. CDR1 and CDR2 (germline): MGHRA, YSYEKL. This CDR3 comprises 13 residues. V lost 3 bases and J lost 6, with 12 bases in between. CDR3 coding DNA: TGCGCCAGCAGCCAGCCTGAAGGTCCCGAGCAGTACTTC. Protein: CASSQPEGPEQYF.

The rearrangement links TRBV27 to TRBJ2-5, with D uncertain. V shed 6 bases and J shed 9 bases, with 14 bases lying between them. The CDR3 is 12 amino acids. Germline V gene sequence: CDR1 MNHEY, CDR2 SMNVEV (reference sequence). The chain's CDR3 is CASSIPPGAQYF. The CDR3 nucleotides read TGTGCCAGCAGCATCCCCCCCGGAGCCCAGTACTTC.

The count of this clone is one. The rearrangement joins TRBV18 to TRBJ2-7, with D possibly matching TRBD1 (5 bases). The CDR3 has 14 amino acids. Germline V CDR1 and CDR2: KGHSH, LQKENI. The V end lost 4 bases, the J end lost 0 bases, and 10 bases lay between the germline ends. CDR3 in amino acids: CASSLDSSSYEQYF. The CDR3 DNA is TGTGCCAGCTCACTCGACAGTAGCTCCTACGAGCAGTACTTC.

This chain connects TRBV7-9 to TRBJ2-1; 9 nucleotides align to TRBD1. Germline loops: CDR1 SEHNR, CDR2 FQNEAQ (reference sequence). CDR3 length: 15 amino acids. Trimming cost V 5 bases and J 1 base; bases outside gene matches: 3. CDR3 loop: CASSKGQGSYNEQFF. The CDR3, as DNA: TGTGCCAGCAGCAAGGGACAGGGTTCCTACAATGAGCAGTTCTTC.